These T cell receptor beta chains were read from a single sample in a study of blood T cell repertoires in COVID-19. The method was immunoSEQ multiplex PCR; TCRdb's version includes in-frame clones alone and lacks a portion of them. The sample has some 150,000 clones; 86% are singletons. Sequenced input: peripheral blood. These receptors came from a woman in her fifties or sixties with COVID-19, enrolled during active disease. The CDR3 runs from the conserved cysteine through the conserved F or W. The D gene is left open where the match is weak. The listing skips clone size in some rows; elsewhere it reads once, few, many or a size class.

TRBV9	TRBJ1-1	-	-	TGTGCCAGCAGCCCGGCCGGGGGCACTGAAGCTTTCTTT	CASSPAGGTEAFF
TRBV7-6	TRBJ2-5	-	-	TGTGCCTCGTGCCGGGGAGGGGGGCCCCAAGAGACCCAGTACTTC	CASCRGGGPQETQYF
TRBV11-1	TRBJ2-7	TRBD1	-	TGTGCCAGCAGCCGTACATGGGACAGGGGGCACTACGAGCAGTACTTC	CASSRTWDRGHYEQYF
TRBV29-1	TRBJ2-1	-	once	TGCAGCGTTGTGGGACTGAGCCATGAGCAGTTCTTC	CSVVGLSHEQFF
TRBV4-3	TRBJ1-2	-	once	TGCGCCAGCAGCCTCCAGTCGGGACTCCAGCGCTATGGCTACACCTTC	CASSLQSGLQRYGYTF
TRBV12-5	TRBJ1-1	-	-	TGTGCTAGTGCACCAACGGGGGGGCCGAACACTGAAGCTTTCTTT	CASAPTGGPNTEAFF
TRBV28	TRBJ1-4	TRBD1	-	TGTGCCAGCATAGGACAGGGGTATGAAAAACTGTTTTTT	CASIGQGYEKLFF
TRBV29-1	TRBJ1-1	-	-	TGCAGCGTTGAAGATGGGGCAGGCGAGAACACTGAAGCTTTCTTT	CSVEDGAGENTEAFF
TRBV4-2	TRBJ1-4	-	-	TGTGCCAGCAGCCAAGATCTAAATGAAAAACTGTTTTTT	CASSQDLNEKLFF
TRBV5-1	TRBJ1-1	-	-	TGCGCCAGCAGCTTGGAAATCCCCAAGAACACTGAAGCTTTCTTT	CASSLEIPKNTEAFF
TRBV24-1	TRBJ2-7	-	few	TGTGCCACCAGTGAGCTCGACAGGAAAACACCTTCCTACGAGCAGTACTTC	CATSELDRKTPSYEQYF
TRBV5-6	TRBJ2-1	-	-	TGTGCCAGCAGCGGCCGGAGTGGGTCCTACAATGAGCAGTTCTTC	CASSGRSGSYNEQFF
TRBV15	TRBJ2-7	-	-	TGTGCCACCAGCATAACTCCCACCTACGAGCAGTACTTC	CATSITPTYEQYF
TRBV2	TRBJ1-1	-	-	TGTGCCAGCAGGGCAAGGCTAGACACTGAAGCTTTCTTT	CASRARLDTEAFF
TRBV5-1	TRBJ2-7	TRBD1	-	TGCGCCAGCAGCGTGGGACAGGCGACCGCCTACGAGCAGTACTTC	CASSVGQATAYEQYF
TRBV29-1	TRBJ1-2	-	-	TGCAGCGCTCCGATCAGGGGCAACTATGGCTACACCTTC	CSAPIRGNYGYTF
TRBV5-4	TRBJ1-1	TRBD1	once	TGTGCCAGCAGCATGGGACAGGGGAGGGAAAGTACTGAAGCTTTCTTT	CASSMGQGRESTEAFF
TRBV24-1	TRBJ2-1	-	-	TGTGCCACCAGTGATTTGCGAGGGAGGGCCGAGGGGGACAATGAGCAGTTCTTC	CATSDLRGRAEGDNEQFF
TRBV4-3	TRBJ2-1	TRBD2	-	TGCGCCAGCAGCCATGCCCTAACGGGAGGATCCTACAATGAGCAGTTCTTC	CASSHALTGGSYNEQFF
TRBV4-3	TRBJ2-7	-	-	TGCGCCAGCAGCCAAGATCCGCTACGCTCCTACGAGCAGTACTTC	CASSQDPLRSYEQYF
TRBV7-2	TRBJ2-7	-	-	TGTGCCAGCAAGATCGGAGGGGATTACTACGAGCAGTACTTC	CASKIGGDYYEQYF
TRBV9	TRBJ1-2	-	-	TGTGCCAGCGGCCACGGGAGGAGCTATGGCTACACCTTC	CASGHGRSYGYTF
TRBV11-2	TRBJ2-7	-	few	TGTGCCAGCAGCTTATCACAGACCTACGAGCAGTACTTC	CASSLSQTYEQYF
TRBV7-2	TRBJ2-1	-	-	TGTGCCAGCAGCTCGGGCCGCCGACTAGGTCTCTCCTACAATGAGCAGTTCTTC	CASSSGRRLGLSYNEQFF
TRBV5-6	TRBJ2-1	TRBD1	once	TGTGCCAGCAGCTTGTGGCAGGGGGCCTACAATGAGCAGTTCTTC	CASSLWQGAYNEQFF
TRBV5-1	TRBJ2-7	-	-	TGCGCCAGCAGCTTGGGCACACCCTACGAGCAGTACTTC	CASSLGTPYEQYF
TRBV7-8	TRBJ1-1	-	once	TGTGCCAGCAGCCCCGACGCCGTGGGAGTGAACACTGAAGCTTTCTTT	CASSPDAVGVNTEAFF
TRBV28	TRBJ1-5	TRBD1	few	TGTGCCAGCAGTTTATATCGGGGACAGGGGCCGGGGCCCCAGCATTTT	CASSLYRGQGPGPQHF
TRBV6-2/TRBV6-3	TRBJ2-2	TRBD2	once	TGTGCCAGCAGTCCCGTCCCGGGACTAGCGGGAGGTTGGACCGGGGAGCTGTTTTTT	CASSPVPGLAGGWTGELFF
TRBV2	TRBJ2-7	-	once	TGTGCCAGCAGGTACAGAGCCTACGAGCAGTACTTC	CASRYRAYEQYF
TRBV23-1	TRBJ1-6	TRBD1	few	TGCGCCAGCAGTCATCCGGGACAGGGCGGGTCACCCCTCCACTTT	CASSHPGQGGSPLHF
TRBV3-1/TRBV3-2	TRBJ2-1	TRBD2	-	TGTGCCAGCAGCCGAAGGGTAGCGGGAGACTACAATGAGCAGTTCTTC	CASSRRVAGDYNEQFF
TRBV2	TRBJ2-1	TRBD2	-	TGTGCCAGACAAAGCGACGGACTAGCGGCCTACAATGAGCAGTTCTTC	CARQSDGLAAYNEQFF
TRBV28	TRBJ1-2	TRBD1	-	TGTGCCAGCAGAATAAGGGGACAGATCTATGGCTACACCTTC	CASRIRGQIYGYTF
TRBV28	TRBJ2-2	TRBD1	-	TGTGCCAGCAGATTCGGGACAGGGGGCCACGGGGAGCTGTTTTTT	CASRFGTGGHGELFF
TRBV4-2	TRBJ1-1	TRBD1	-	TGTGCCAGCAGCTATACGCAGGGGGCTAGCAACACTGAAGCTTTCTTT	CASSYTQGASNTEAFF
TRBV11-2	TRBJ1-2	-	once	TGTGCCAGCAGCTTATCGACAGCTAACTATGGCTACACCTTC	CASSLSTANYGYTF
TRBV7-9	TRBJ1-2	TRBD1	-	TGTGCCAGCAGCCCGTCGGGACAGAGAGCCTATGGCTACACCTTC	CASSPSGQRAYGYTF
TRBV3-1/TRBV3-2	TRBJ2-7	-	-	TGTGCCAGCAGCCTTCTTGCAGGGGTGTCCTACGAGCAGTACTTC	CASSLLAGVSYEQYF